The text below deals with one T cell receptor beta chain. Original processing methods: Amplified reference gene primers provided the basis for estimating nucleated cell counts. Some clones are missing from TCRdb's copy, which holds only in-frame ones; the method was immunoSEQ multiplex PCR. That table is the source of V, J and clone size, and D and trimming were worked out from the DNA. The table records over 200,000 clones, about four fifths of them present only once. The CDR3 runs 20 residues. Germline V gene lookup returns CDR1 MNHNS and CDR2 SASEGT. J lost 1 base, V lost 4 bases, and 17 bases had no gene match. These data belong to a study of blood T cell repertoires in COVID-19. As for the study in general: Spain, Italy and the United States supplied samples that represented acute and convalescent COVID-19. Nucleic acid was either cDNA or gDNA, and it came from T cells, B-cell-depleted T cells, or PBMCs.

The chain employs TRBV6-1 and TRBJ2-5, with 11 bases lining up with TRBD2. Sequenced input: peripheral blood. The origin of this receptor is a woman in her forties with active or convalescent COVID-19. CDR3 nucleotides: TGTGCCAGCAGTGTCTACCTCCTAGCGGGGGGCCGGTGGGCCCAAGAGACCCAGTACTTC. Protein: CASSVYLLAGGRWAQETQYF.